This paragraph covers one TCR beta chain sequence. The source of the sample is a study of blood T cells in healthy people across ages. Sample-barcoded 5' priming and a J-beta primer mix drove a second PCR of roughly 7 to 11 cycles. TCRdb re-analysed the 5' RACE reads in MiXCR, keeping a single row per CDR3 protein. The profile shows hundreds of thousands of distinct CDR3 sequences, around 45% of them singletons. The CDR3 is made up of 16 amino acids. V was shortened by 4 bases and J by 0 bases, with 14 bases between the two germline ends. Germline V lookup: CDR1 SGHNT, CDR2 YYREEE (reference sequence).

The rearrangement joins TRBV5-4 to TRBJ2-1; maybe TRBD1 (5 bases). The sample was blood. The source is a woman aged 60-75 years in good health. The CDR3 coding sequence is TGTGCCAGCAGCACCGGACACTTAGGCTCCTACAATGAGCAGTTCTTC. It is translated as CASSTGHLGSYNEQFF.